The 28 T cell receptor beta chains listed next were all sequenced from one sample in a study of cytomegalovirus exposure and HLA in healthy donors. Use of 60 Vbeta and 13 Jbeta primers characterized the PCR. Data came from immunoSEQ multiplex PCR; TCRdb stores just in-frame clones and leaves some out. Found here are about 140,000 clones, around 85% of them singletons; the top ten hold roughly 10%. Sequencing was done on a sample of PBMCs. Receptor source: a woman aged 45-65 years in good health and CMV-seropositive.

This clone occurred a few times. The chain employs TRBV19 and TRBJ1-3; weak D call: TRBD1 (5 bases). Germline V gene sequence: CDR1 LNHDA, CDR2 SQIVND (reference sequence). This CDR3 spans 15 amino acids. The V gene lost 4 bases and the J gene lost 2 bases, with 12 bases spanning the gap. DNA for the CDR3: TGTGCCAGTAGTAAGACAGCCGACACTGGAAACACCATATATTTT. Protein sequence: CASSKTADTGNTIYF.

This clone was seen just once. The chain uses TRBV29-1 and TRBJ1-1; D uncertain. V lost 0 bases and J lost 5, with 10 bases in between. The germline gives CDR1 SQVTM, CDR2 ANQGSEA. This CDR3 has 13 residues. This CDR3 reads CSVEDPPGTEAFF. The DNA for the CDR3 is TGCAGCGTTGAAGATCCCCCGGGGACTGAAGCTTTCTTT.

V gene TRBV19 combines with J gene TRBJ2-7; D possibly corresponds to TRBD2 (6 bases). Germline V gives CDR1 LNHDA, CDR2 SQIVND (reference sequence). V lost 5 bases to trimming and J lost 2 bases, with 10 bases between them. The CDR3 consists of 13 residues. CDR3 in amino acids: CASSVRGAYEQYF. The DNA of the CDR3 is TGTGCCAGTAGTGTCCGCGGGGCCTACGAGCAGTACTTC.

This clone has just a few counts. This rearrangement joins TRBV6-1 to TRBJ2-5, with D perhaps matching TRBD1 (5 bases). This CDR3 spans 14 amino acids. Per the germline V gene, CDR1 is MNHNS and CDR2 is SASEGT. V shed 4 bases and J shed 0 bases, with 9 bases lying between them. CDR3 coding DNA: TGTGCCAGCAGTGTGACAGAGTACCAAGAGACCCAGTACTTC. It yields the protein CASSVTEYQETQYF.

V usage is TRBV7-2 and J usage is TRBJ2-2, with D possibly being TRBD1 (5 bases). V was clipped by 2 bases and J by 1 base, with 11 bases between them. CDR1 is SGHTA, CDR2 FQGNSA, per germline. The CDR3 extends over 16 amino acids. The CDR3 sequence is CASSLQGSLNTGELFF. The CDR3 DNA follows: TGTGCCAGCAGCTTACAGGGATCCTTGAACACCGGGGAGCTGTTTTTT.

This chain connects TRBV5-4 to TRBJ1-5; D might be TRBD1 (5 bases). The CDR3 is 14 residues long. CDR1 and CDR2 from the germline V gene are SGHNT and YYREEE (reference sequence). V was pared by 4 bases and J by 5 bases, with 13 bases between. In DNA, the CDR3 is TGTGCCAGCAGCGTTGACACGGGGGATCAGCCCCAGCATTTT. Translation: CASSVDTGDQPQHF.

This clone was observed a few times. The genes are TRBV19 and TRBJ1-6, with TRBD1 matching over 8 bases. The V segment lost 4 bases and the J segment 4 bases; nucleotides outside the gene matches: 3. The CDR3 is 15 residues long. In germline, CDR1 is LNHDA, CDR2 SQIVND (reference sequence). CDR3 nucleotide sequence: TGTGCCAGTAGTACCGGGACAGGTTATAATTCACCCCTCCACTTT. Amino acid sequence: CASSTGTGYNSPLHF.

V usage is TRBV9 and J usage is TRBJ2-5; TRBD2 is a possible D gene (6 bases). The CDR3 is 16 residues long. CDR1 is SGDLS, CDR2 YYNGEE, per germline. Trimming removed 0 bases from V and 5 bases from J, with 17 bases in between. The CDR3 reads CASSVGWRGQTETQYF. As DNA, the CDR3 is TGTGCCAGCAGCGTAGGATGGCGGGGCCAAACGGAGACCCAGTACTTC.

The rearrangement links TRBV10-1 to TRBJ1-2; the match to TRBD1 covers 9 bases. Per germline, CDR1 WNHNN and CDR2 SYGVQD (reference sequence). V dropped 6 bases and J dropped 8; count of bases not matched to a gene: 13. CDR3 length: 15 residues. The CDR3 loop is CASREGTGWGLGYTF. The CDR3 bases are TGCGCCAGCAGAGAAGGGACAGGGTGGGGGTTAGGCTACACCTTC.

The CDR3 DNA reads TGTGCCAGTAGTCAGACGGGGAGCACTGAAGCTTTCTTT. Translating it yields CASSQTGSTEAFF. The gene calls are TRBV19 and TRBJ1-1; D unresolved. The CDR3 spans 13 residues. Germline V gene sequence: CDR1 LNHDA, CDR2 SQIVND (reference sequence). Trimming left V 5 bases short and J 4 bases short, with 11 bases between.

This chain uses TRBV2 with TRBJ2-7; TRBD2 aligns across 7 bases. From germline, CDR1 is SNHLY and CDR2 FYNNEI. The V and J ends lost 7 bases and 6 bases, in that order; junction bases with no gene match: 21. This CDR3 comprises 17 residues. CDR3 sequence: CASNSPRGREAPIEQYF. The CDR3 DNA reads as TGTGCCAGCAATTCACCCCGGGGGAGGGAAGCGCCGATCGAGCAGTACTTC.

The chain has TRBV15 and TRBJ2-2; no clear D. The germline V gene has CDR1 LNHNV and CDR2 YYDKDF (reference sequence). V dropped 5 bases and J dropped 3 bases, with 4 bases sitting between them. This CDR3 is built from 12 residues. The CDR3 here is CATSSDTGELFF. For the CDR3, the DNA is TGTGCCACCAGCTCGGACACCGGGGAGCTGTTTTTT.

CDR3 loop: CASSFGGSGGTYNEQFF. The CDR3, as DNA: TGTGCCAGCAGTTTCGGGGGCAGCGGGGGGACATACAATGAGCAGTTCTTC. The chain is built from TRBV28 and TRBJ2-1; the match to TRBD2 covers 9 bases. This CDR3 has 17 amino acids. Germline V gene data show CDR1 as MDHEN and CDR2 as SYDVKM. With 3 bases clipped from V and 4 bases from J, the junction kept 10 bases outside the gene matches.

The chain has TRBV4-2 and TRBJ2-2, with unresolved D. The germline CDR1 and CDR2 sequences are LGHNA and YNFKEQ. Trimming removed 4 bases at V and 1 base at J, with 10 bases between. The CDR3 has 15 residues. CDR3 sequence: CASSLAAGNTGELFF. CDR3 coding DNA: TGTGCCAGCAGCCTTGCCGCAGGGAACACCGGGGAGCTGTTTTTT.

The chain combines TRBV2 with TRBJ1-6; D ambiguous. V lost 4 bases and J lost 6, with 13 bases in between. Germline V CDR1 and CDR2: SNHLY, FYNNEI. This CDR3 has 15 residues. The DNA of the CDR3 is TGTGCCAGCAGTGCCTCGGCGGCGCTTAATTCACCCCTCCACTTT. This gives the protein CASSASAALNSPLHF.

The CDR3 DNA sequence: TGTGCCAGCAGCCCTGGACAGGCGCCATTAATGATGAACACTGAAGCTTTCTTT. Translated: CASSPGQAPLMMNTEAFF. The chain combines TRBV5-4 with TRBJ1-1; 7 nucleotides align to TRBD1. V lost 4 bases and J lost 0; bases outside the gene matches: 15. This CDR3 has 18 residues. Germline V gives CDR1 SGHNT, CDR2 YYREEE (reference sequence).

In its sample, this clone was seen once. The chain uses TRBV5-1 and TRBJ2-1; 13 nucleotides match TRBD2. The CDR3 runs 16 residues. Per the germline V gene, CDR1 is SGHRS and CDR2 is YFSETQ. The J segment lost 7 bases and the V segment lost 4 bases, leaving 8 bases of the junction unmatched. CDR3 sequence reads: CASSITSGGAKNEQFF. DNA for the CDR3: TGCGCCAGCAGCATTACTAGCGGGGGGGCGAAGAATGAGCAGTTCTTC.

This chain links TRBV7-3 with TRBJ1-1, with 10 positions matching TRBD1. V dropped 1 base and J dropped 7; count of bases not matched to a gene: 9. CDR3 length: 16 residues. Germline V CDR1 and CDR2: SGHTA, FQGTGA. CDR3 nucleotide sequence: TGTGCCAGCAGCTTAAACCCCCCGACAGGGGGCGGTGAAGCTTTCTTT. Translating it yields CASSLNPPTGGGEAFF.

This clone was observed a few times. CDR3 nucleotide sequence: TGTGCCATCAGTGAGACAGGGGGCGGTGATGGCTACACCTTC. Protein: CAISETGGGDGYTF. V and J are TRBV10-3 and TRBJ1-2, with 9 nucleotides matching TRBD1. Germline assignment: CDR1 ENHRY and CDR2 SYGVKD. The V and J ends lost 2 bases and 6 bases, in that order; junction bases with no gene match: 4. This CDR3 spans 14 amino acids.

This sequence joins TRBV7-8 and TRBJ1-5, with 9 bases that match TRBD1. Germline lookup yields CDR1 SGHVS and CDR2 FQNEAQ. V shed 5 bases and J 4 bases; nucleotides not matched to a gene: 6. This CDR3 is 15 amino acids long. The CDR3 region has the DNA TGTGCCAGCAGCCCGAGGGACAGGGAAAATCAGCCCCAGCATTTT. Protein sequence: CASSPRDRENQPQHF.

The chain carries TRBV6-1 and TRBJ1-2; 7 positions match TRBD1. V dropped 0 bases and J dropped 4; count of bases not matched to a gene: 5. Looked up from germline, CDR1 is MNHNS and CDR2 is SASEGT. The CDR3 extends over 15 amino acids. DNA for the CDR3: TGTGCCAGCAGTGAAGCTCTGACAGGGTTCTATGGCTACACCTTC. Its translation is CASSEALTGFYGYTF.

The genes are TRBV7-3 and TRBJ1-4; 9 bases map to TRBD1. Germline V CDR1 and CDR2: SGHTA, FQGTGA. With V trimmed by 3 bases and J by 8 bases, 1 base remained unmatched. CDR3 length: 13 amino acids. Here the CDR3 reads CASSFGTGEKLFF. The CDR3 DNA reads TGTGCCAGCAGCTTCGGGACAGGGGAAAAACTGTTTTTT.

The gene calls are TRBV29-1 and TRBJ1-1, with D possibly being TRBD1 (6 bases). CDR1 and CDR2 (germline): SQVTM, ANQGSEA. V lost 6 bases and J 6 bases, leaving 14 bases between the germline ends. CDR3 length: 12 amino acids. The chain's CDR3 is CSVSETGSEAFF. The CDR3 DNA reads as TGCAGCGTCTCCGAAACAGGGTCTGAAGCTTTCTTT.

This clone was counted between two and nine times. The chain carries TRBV11-2 and TRBJ1-2; tentatively, D is TRBD1 (5 bases). The CDR3 extends over 15 amino acids. V was pared by 3 bases and J by 2 bases, with 13 bases between. CDR1 SGHAT and CDR2 FQNNGV come from the germline V gene. The CDR3 protein is CASSFIGHPNYGYTF. For the CDR3, the DNA is TGTGCCAGCAGCTTCATTGGACATCCCAACTATGGCTACACCTTC.

The chain is built from TRBV28 and TRBJ1-2; D call uncertain. Trimming left V 3 bases short and J 7 bases short, with 9 bases between. CDR3 length equals 12 residues. Germline CDR1 reads MDHEN; CDR2 reads SYDVKM. The CDR3 loop reads CASSFPETGYTF. The CDR3 nucleotides are TGTGCCAGCAGTTTTCCGGAGACTGGCTACACCTTC.

The chain couples TRBV5-6 to TRBJ2-3; tentative D call: TRBD2 (7 bases). The CDR3 spans 14 residues. V shed 4 bases and J shed 3 bases, with 12 bases lying between them. Germline assignment: CDR1 SGHDT and CDR2 YYEEEE. The chain's CDR3 is CASSVGGGTDTQYF. As DNA, the CDR3 is TGTGCCAGCAGCGTGGGAGGGGGAACAGATACGCAGTATTTT. Combining the CDR3 with reference TRBV5-6 and TRBJ2-3 gives the whole variable domain DAGVTQSPTHLIKTRGQQVTLRCSPKSGHDTVSWYQQALGQGPQFIFQYYEEEERQRGNFPDRFSGHQFPNYSSELNVNALLLGDSALYLCASSVGGGTDTQYFGPGTRLTVL.

The chain joins TRBV6-1 to TRBJ2-5, with 10 bases matching TRBD2. Germline V lookup: CDR1 MNHNS, CDR2 SASEGT. The CDR3 loop spans 15 amino acids. J gave up 7 bases and V 5 bases, and 10 bases lay outside the gene matches. CDR3 bases: TGTGCCAGCAGTCTCGGAGCGGGGGGGAGGGGGACCCAGTACTTC. This codes for CASSLGAGGRGTQYF.

The J gene is TRBJ1-5, the V gene TRBV10-3; D gene ambiguous. V was shortened by 4 bases and J by 5 bases, with 6 bases between the two germline ends. The CDR3 consists of 12 residues. The V gene's germline CDR1 is ENHRY and CDR2 SYGVKD. This CDR3 is CAISGDYQPQHF. DNA for the CDR3: TGTGCCATCAGTGGAGACTATCAGCCCCAGCATTTT.